The rows below give T cell receptor beta chains drawn from one sample of a study of regulatory T cells in long-lasting Graves disease. MiXCR was run by TCRdb on the multiplex PCR reads, yielding one entry per CDR3 protein. The table shows a few hundred thousand distinct CDR3 sequences, with roughly a fifth occurring only once. The specimen comprised peripheral blood mononuclear cells (PBMCs), sampled when the disease was refractory, from a patient treated with antithyroid drugs. These receptor sequences come from a female donor with Graves disease. The CDR3 runs from the conserved cysteine through the conserved F or W. A D gene is named only where the DNA matches it firmly. Size values are once, few and many counts, or a class for expanded clones, and some rows have none.

>many|TRBJ2-7|.|12|TRBV12-3/TRBV12-4
CASSLLASEQYF
TGTGCCAGCAGCTTGCTAGCGAGCGAGCAGTACTTC
>.|TRBJ2-2|TRBD1|14|TRBV27
CARPPGQGNGELFF
TGTGCCCGACCTCCGGGACAGGGGAACGGGGAGCTGTTTTTT
>.|TRBJ2-1|.|13|TRBV24-1
CATSDLLRAEQFF
TGTGCCACCAGTGATTTGCTTCGCGCTGAGCAGTTCTTC
>many|TRBJ1-1|.|13|TRBV10-3
CAISETMNTEAFF
TGTGCCATCAGTGAGACCATGAACACTGAAGCTTTCTTT
>.|TRBJ2-7|TRBD2|14|TRBV30
CAWTGLAGVREQYF
TGTGCCTGGACGGGACTAGCGGGAGTACGGGAGCAGTACTTC
>.|TRBJ2-3|TRBD2|16|TRBV19
CASSTRLAGVTDTQYF
TGTGCCAGTAGTACCAGACTAGCGGGAGTCACAGATACGCAGTATTTT
>.|TRBJ1-5|.|15|TRBV20-1
CSARRDVFSNQPQHF
TGCAGTGCTAGGAGGGACGTTTTTAGCAATCAGCCCCAGCATTTT
>.|TRBJ2-3|TRBD2|15|TRBV28
CASSTGTSGTDTQYF
TGTGCCAGCAGTACTGGGACTAGCGGCACAGATACGCAGTATTTT
>many|TRBJ1-5|TRBD1|14|TRBV2
CASRGQGRNQPQHF
TGTGCCAGCAGGGGACAGGGGAGAAATCAGCCCCAGCATTTT
>many|TRBJ2-7|.|16|TRBV2
CASSDLDTRGVYEQYF
TGTGCCAGCAGTGACCTGGACACTCGAGGGGTGTACGAGCAGTACTTC
>.|TRBJ2-3|.|14|TRBV10-3
CAGKEDPSTDTQYF
TGTGCCGGCAAGGAGGACCCTAGCACAGATACGCAGTATTTT
>.|TRBJ2-5|.|14|TRBV19
CASSTRVTQETQYF
TGTGCCAGTAGTACCAGGGTCACCCAAGAGACCCAGTACTTC
>many|TRBJ1-5|.|15|TRBV15
CATSRDTGGNQPQHF
TGTGCCACCAGCAGAGATACCGGGGGCAATCAGCCCCAGCATTTT
>many|TRBJ1-5|.|13|TRBV30
CAWSVGGSQPQHF
TGTGCCTGGAGTGTGGGGGGATCTCAGCCCCAGCATTTT
>.|TRBJ2-5|.|13|TRBV5-1
CASSARETETQYF
TGCGCCAGCTCCGCGCGGGAAACTGAGACCCAGTACTTC
>many|TRBJ1-2|TRBD1|15|TRBV7-9
CASSSGTAINYGYTF
TGTGCCAGCAGTTCCGGGACAGCGATTAACTATGGCTACACCTTC
>many|TRBJ1-2|.|14|TRBV20-1
CSARGGGGYYGYTF
TGCAGTGCTAGAGGCGGGGGCGGCTACTATGGCTACACCTTC
>many|TRBJ2-4|.|16|TRBV18
CASSPNGIGGKNIQYF
TGTGCCAGCTCACCAAACGGGATCGGGGGCAAAAACATTCAGTACTTC
>few|TRBJ2-7|TRBD1|15|TRBV15
CATSRDLRQGFEQYF
TGTGCCACCAGCAGAGATTTGAGACAGGGGTTCGAGCAGTACTTC
>many|TRBJ2-5|.|14|TRBV20-1
CSASRRRAIVTQYF
TGCAGTGCTAGTCGAAGACGGGCGATTGTGACCCAGTACTTC
>.|TRBJ2-3|.|18|TRBV25-1
CASSESPRQVTSTDTQYF
TGTGCCAGCAGTGAATCGCCGAGACAGGTTACTAGCACAGATACGCAGTATTTT
>.|TRBJ2-1|.|15|TRBV27
CASNFGFGSYNEQFF
TGTGCCAGTAACTTCGGGTTCGGGTCCTACAATGAGCAGTTCTTC
>many|TRBJ2-7|.|11|TRBV20-1
CSASRDHEQYF
TGCAGTGCTAGTCGGGACCACGAGCAGTACTTC
>few|TRBJ2-7|TRBD2|14|TRBV20-1
CSAAPLAGFYEQYF
TGCAGTGCCGCCCCACTAGCGGGCTTCTACGAGCAGTACTTC
>many|TRBJ1-3|.|11|TRBV28
CASHSGNTIYF
TGTGCCTCACACTCTGGAAACACCATATATTTT
>once|TRBJ2-3|.|16|TRBV24-1
CATSDGGASNTDTQYF
TGTGCCACCAGTGACGGCGGGGCATCTAACACAGATACGCAGTATTTT
>many|TRBJ1-5|.|12|TRBV24-1
CATSDVDQPQHF
TGTGCCACCAGTGATGTTGATCAGCCCCAGCATTTT
>many|TRBJ2-2|.|14|TRBV2
CASSSRSITGELFF
TGTGCCAGCAGTTCTAGATCTATCACCGGGGAGCTGTTTTTT
>few|TRBJ1-5|.|17|TRBV7-9
CASSLSGGQEGNQPQHF
TGTGCCAGCAGCTTAAGTGGCGGTCAGGAAGGAAATCAGCCCCAGCATTTT
>.|TRBJ2-5|.|14|TRBV6-2/TRBV6-3
CAHSRGDPQETQYF
TGTGCCCACTCTAGGGGCGACCCGCAAGAGACCCAGTACTTC
>.|TRBJ2-7|.|14|TRBV5-1
CASSSGGKAYEQYF
TGCGCCAGCAGTTCTGGCGGGAAAGCGTACGAGCAGTACTTC
>.|TRBJ2-2|TRBD1|16|TRBV12-3/TRBV12-4
CASSPRDRGRAGELFF
TGTGCCAGCAGCCCAAGGGACAGGGGAAGGGCCGGGGAGCTGTTTTTT
>few|TRBJ2-7|.|15|TRBV7-2
CASSLAAASSYEQYF
TGTGCCAGCAGCTTAGCGGCGGCAAGCTCCTACGAGCAGTACTTC
>few|TRBJ2-7|.|13|TRBV4-1
CASSHAESYEQYF
TGCGCCAGCAGCCACGCCGAATCTTACGAGCAGTACTTC
>once|TRBJ2-4|TRBD1|14|TRBV6-6
CASSYSEGGGIQYF
TGTGCCAGCAGTTACTCGGAAGGGGGCGGCATTCAGTACTTC
>.|TRBJ2-3|TRBD1|14|TRBV2
CASRGQFDTDTQYF
TGTGCCAGCAGGGGACAGTTCGACACAGATACGCAGTATTTT
>many|TRBJ1-2|.|13|TRBV27
CASSFGEMSGYTF
TGTGCCAGCAGTTTTGGGGAGATGAGTGGCTACACCTTC
>.|TRBJ2-7|TRBD2|15|TRBV5-1
CASSLVAGVRDEQYF
TGCGCCAGCAGCTTAGTAGCGGGAGTCAGGGACGAGCAGTACTTC
>many|TRBJ2-6|.|15|TRBV2
CASSIRGIGANVLTF
TGTGCCAGCAGCATCCGTGGGATTGGGGCCAACGTCCTGACTTTC